The clone carrying this T cell receptor (beta chain) was counted at least ten times. Its antigen is as yet unknown. One end of the junction is discordant with germline, which a read error may explain. The germline V gene encodes CDR1 SSHAT and CDR2 FNYEAQ (reference sequence). The CDR3 has 11 residues. The record originates from a study of T cells in Graves' hyperthyroidism and ophthalmopathy. Study conclusions and caveats: From stable hyperthyroidism, ophthalmopathy was separated by a 13 V-J model.

RNA transcripts served as the template for amplifying TCR beta CDR3 regions. Carried out on the TCR CDR3, a first-round RT-PCR used the HTBI primer set. From the multiplex PCR reads, TCRdb called clonotypes with MiXCR, one entry per CDR3 protein. The sample gives fewer than 300,000 distinct CDR3 sequences, roughly 15% of which show up once; 30% is in the top ten. Material for sequencing was blood. The chain employs TRBV7-7 and TRBJ2-3; 8 nucleotides match TRBD2. The TCR comes from a woman aged 45-65 years with Graves' hyperthyroidism that later progressed to Graves' ophthalmopathy. CDR3 residues: CASSGGDTQYF. As DNA, the CDR3 is TGTGCTAGCAGCGGGGGAGATACGCAGTATTTT.